This T cell receptor (beta chain) was sequenced in a study of post-analysis software for immune sequencing data. Study-level findings and limits: TRBV segments more frequent in patients than in controls numbered about five and included TRBV5-6, TRBV5-1 and TRBV20-1.

TCR beta libraries were prepared from cDNA with unique molecular identifiers. Via MiXCR, TCRdb re-called the PCR reads, giving one row per CDR3 protein. Found here are roughly 730,000 distinct CDR3 sequences, about 27% of them singletons; the top ten hold more than 0.45%. As to this clonotype: The antigen remains undetermined.

V was cut by 4 bases and J by 2 bases, with 13 bases left in between. Looked up from germline, CDR1 is SGHTA and CDR2 is FQGNSA. CDR3 size: 15 residues. This rearrangement joins TRBV7-2 to TRBJ2-3, with D possibly TRBD2 on 5 matching bases. The sequenced sample was blood. The clonotype originates from a girl aged 5 to 17 with multiple sclerosis. This chain's CDR3 is CASSSPGIFTDTQYF. CDR3 in DNA: TGTGCCAGCAGCTCCCCGGGGATTTTCACAGATACGCAGTATTTT.